The T cell receptor beta chain under discussion was sequenced for a study of cytomegalovirus exposure and HLA in healthy donors. Findings and caveats of the study: Per a later analysis, HLA-associated TCR beta chains showed more clonal expansion than other, equally common TCR beta chains.

In germline, CDR1 is MNHEY, CDR2 SMNVEV (reference sequence). V dropped 8 bases and J dropped 0 bases, with 11 bases sitting between them. The length of the CDR3 is 14 residues. Points on this clone: Its target is unknown.

Both 60 Vbeta primers and 13 Jbeta primers went into the PCR. Some clones are missing from TCRdb's copy, which holds only in-frame ones; the method was immunoSEQ multiplex PCR. The repertoire holds over 150,000 clones, with around four fifths as singletons. The chain employs TRBV27 and TRBJ1-5; D unresolved. This receptor was identified in a man aged 50 to 59 in good health and CMV-seronegative. The specimen sequenced was PBMCs. The CDR3 nucleotides read TGTGCCAGCTCCGGGTCCCTTAGCAATCAGCCCCAGCATTTT. Encoded protein: CASSGSLSNQPQHF.